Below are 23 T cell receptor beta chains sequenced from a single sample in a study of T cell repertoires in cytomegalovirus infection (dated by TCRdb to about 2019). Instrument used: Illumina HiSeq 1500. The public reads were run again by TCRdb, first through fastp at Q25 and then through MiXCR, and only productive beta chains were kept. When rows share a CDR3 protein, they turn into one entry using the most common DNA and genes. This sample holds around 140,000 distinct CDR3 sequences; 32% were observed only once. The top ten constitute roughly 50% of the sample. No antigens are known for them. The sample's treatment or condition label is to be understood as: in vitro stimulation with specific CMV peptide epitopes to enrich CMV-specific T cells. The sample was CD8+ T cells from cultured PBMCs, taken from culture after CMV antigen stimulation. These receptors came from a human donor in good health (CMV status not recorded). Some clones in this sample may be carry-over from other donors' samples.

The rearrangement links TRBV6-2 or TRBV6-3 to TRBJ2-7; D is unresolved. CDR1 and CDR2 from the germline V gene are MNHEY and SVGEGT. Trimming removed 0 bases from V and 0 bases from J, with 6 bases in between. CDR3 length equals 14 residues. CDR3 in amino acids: CASSYSRSSYEQYF. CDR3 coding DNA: TGTGCCAGCAGTTACTCCAGAAGCTCCTACGAGCAGTACTTC.

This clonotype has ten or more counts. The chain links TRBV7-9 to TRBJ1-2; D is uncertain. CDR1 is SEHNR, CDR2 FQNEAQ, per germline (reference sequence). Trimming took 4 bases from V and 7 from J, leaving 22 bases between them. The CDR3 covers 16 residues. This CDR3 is CASSSYVLLRTGGYTF. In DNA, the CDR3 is TGTGCCAGCAGCTCCTACGTCCTCTTAAGGACGGGTGGCTACACCTTC.

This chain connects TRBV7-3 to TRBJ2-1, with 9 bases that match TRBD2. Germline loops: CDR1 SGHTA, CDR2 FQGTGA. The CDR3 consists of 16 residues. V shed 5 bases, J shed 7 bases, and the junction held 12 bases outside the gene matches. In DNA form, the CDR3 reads TGTGCCAGCAGCCCTATTGGAGCGGGGGGCCGTAATGAGCAGTTCTTC. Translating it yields CASSPIGAGGRNEQFF.

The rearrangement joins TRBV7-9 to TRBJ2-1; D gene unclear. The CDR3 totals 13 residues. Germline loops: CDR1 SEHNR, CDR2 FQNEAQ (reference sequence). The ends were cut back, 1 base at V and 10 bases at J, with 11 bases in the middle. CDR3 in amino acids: CASSLGALQEQFF. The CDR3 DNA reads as TGTGCCAGCAGCTTAGGGGCCCTACAAGAGCAGTTCTTC. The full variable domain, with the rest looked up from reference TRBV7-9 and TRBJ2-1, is DTGVSQNPRHKITKRGQNVTFRCDPISEHNRLYWYRQTLGQGPEFLTYFQNEAQLEKSRLLSDRFSAERPKGSFSTLEIQRTEQGDSAMYLCASSLGALQEQFFGPGTRLTVL.

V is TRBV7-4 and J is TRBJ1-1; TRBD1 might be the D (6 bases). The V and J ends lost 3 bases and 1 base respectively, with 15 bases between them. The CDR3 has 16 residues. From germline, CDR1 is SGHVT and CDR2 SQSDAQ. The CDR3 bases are TGTGCCAGCAGCTTCCCACAGGGTACGTCGAACACTGAAGCTTTCTTT. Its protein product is CASSFPQGTSNTEAFF. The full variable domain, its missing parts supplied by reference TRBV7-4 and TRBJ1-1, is GAGVSQSPRYKVAKRGRDVALRCDSISGHVTLYWYRQTLGQGSEVLTYSQSDAQRDKSGRPSGRFSAERPERSVSTLKIQRTEQGDSAVYLCASSFPQGTSNTEAFFGQGTRLTVV.

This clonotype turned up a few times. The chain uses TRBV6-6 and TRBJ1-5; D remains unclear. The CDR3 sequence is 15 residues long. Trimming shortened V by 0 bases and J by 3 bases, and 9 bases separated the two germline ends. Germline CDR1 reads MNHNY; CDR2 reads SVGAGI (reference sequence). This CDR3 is CASSYSIPDNQPQHF. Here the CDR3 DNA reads TGTGCCAGCAGTTACTCGATTCCGGACAATCAGCCCCAGCATTTT.

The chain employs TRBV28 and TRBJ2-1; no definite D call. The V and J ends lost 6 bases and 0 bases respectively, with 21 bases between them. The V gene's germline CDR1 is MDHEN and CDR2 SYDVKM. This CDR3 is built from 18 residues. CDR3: CASSLYEGRLSSYNEQFF. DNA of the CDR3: TGTGCCAGCAGCCTTTACGAAGGACGCTTGAGCTCCTACAATGAGCAGTTCTTC.

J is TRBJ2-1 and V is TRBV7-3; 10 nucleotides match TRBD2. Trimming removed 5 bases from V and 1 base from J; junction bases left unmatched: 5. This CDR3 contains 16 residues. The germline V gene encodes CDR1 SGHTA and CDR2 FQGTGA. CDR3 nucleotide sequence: TGTGCCAGCAGCGGAGCGGGGGGGTCGTCCTACAATGAGCAGTTCTTC. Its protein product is CASSGAGGSSYNEQFF.

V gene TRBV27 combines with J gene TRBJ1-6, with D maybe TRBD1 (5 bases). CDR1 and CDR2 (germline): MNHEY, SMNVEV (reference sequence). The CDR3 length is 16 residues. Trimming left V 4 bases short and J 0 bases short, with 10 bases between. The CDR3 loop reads CASSSQGSSYNSPLHF. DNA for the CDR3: TGTGCCAGCAGTTCCCAGGGTTCCTCCTATAATTCACCCCTCCACTTT.

The CDR3 DNA reads TGTGCCAGCAGCTTAGAGACGAACACTGAAGCTTTCTTT. The encoded protein is CASSLETNTEAFF. The chain joins TRBV7-2 to TRBJ1-1; no firm D call. This CDR3 region has 13 residues. Looked up from germline, CDR1 is SGHTA and CDR2 is FQGNSA. V dropped 1 base and J dropped 1 base, with 4 bases sitting between them.

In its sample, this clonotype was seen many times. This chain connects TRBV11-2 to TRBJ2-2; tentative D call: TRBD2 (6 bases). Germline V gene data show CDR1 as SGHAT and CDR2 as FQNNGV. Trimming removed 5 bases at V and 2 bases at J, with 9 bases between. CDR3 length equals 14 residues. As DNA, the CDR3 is TGTGCCAGCAGCCGGAGGGGAAACACCGGGGAGCTGTTTTTT. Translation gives CASSRRGNTGELFF.

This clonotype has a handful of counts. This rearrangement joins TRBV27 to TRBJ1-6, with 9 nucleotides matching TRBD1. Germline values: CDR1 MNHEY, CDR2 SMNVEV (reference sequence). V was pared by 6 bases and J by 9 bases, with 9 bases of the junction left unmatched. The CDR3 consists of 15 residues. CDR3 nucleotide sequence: TGTGCCAGCAGGCTGTACGGACAGGGGTTTTCACCCCTCCACTTT. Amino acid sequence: CASRLYGQGFSPLHF.

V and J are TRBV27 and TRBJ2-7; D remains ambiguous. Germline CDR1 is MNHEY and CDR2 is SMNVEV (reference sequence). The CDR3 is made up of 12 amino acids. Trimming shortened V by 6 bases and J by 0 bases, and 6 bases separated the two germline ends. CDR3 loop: CASSGPSYEQYF. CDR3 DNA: TGTGCCAGCAGCGGGCCCTCCTACGAGCAGTACTTC.

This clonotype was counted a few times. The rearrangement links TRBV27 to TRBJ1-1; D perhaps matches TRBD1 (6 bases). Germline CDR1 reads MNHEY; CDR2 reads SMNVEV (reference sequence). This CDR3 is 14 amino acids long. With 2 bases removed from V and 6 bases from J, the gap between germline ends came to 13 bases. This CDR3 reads CASSLGGGYSEAFF. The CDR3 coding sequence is TGTGCCAGCAGTTTAGGAGGGGGGTATTCTGAAGCTTTCTTT.

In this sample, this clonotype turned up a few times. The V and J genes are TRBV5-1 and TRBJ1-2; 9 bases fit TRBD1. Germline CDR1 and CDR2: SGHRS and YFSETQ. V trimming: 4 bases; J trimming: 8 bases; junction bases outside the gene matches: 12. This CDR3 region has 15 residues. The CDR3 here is CASSAHRTGVAGYTF. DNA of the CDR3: TGCGCCAGCAGCGCTCACCGGACAGGGGTGGCCGGCTACACCTTC.

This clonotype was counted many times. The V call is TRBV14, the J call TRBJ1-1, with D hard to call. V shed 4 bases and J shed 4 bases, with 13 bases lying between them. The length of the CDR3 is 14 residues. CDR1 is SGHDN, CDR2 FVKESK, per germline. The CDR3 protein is CASSLAYGITEAFF. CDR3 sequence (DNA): TGTGCCAGCAGCCTGGCATATGGAATCACTGAAGCTTTCTTT.

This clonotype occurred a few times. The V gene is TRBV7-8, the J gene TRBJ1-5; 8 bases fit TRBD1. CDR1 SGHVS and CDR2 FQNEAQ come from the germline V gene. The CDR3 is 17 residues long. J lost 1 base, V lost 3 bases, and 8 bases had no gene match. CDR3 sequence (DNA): TGTGCCAGCAGCTTTGGACAGGGAGAATTGAGCAATCAGCCCCAGCATTTT. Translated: CASSFGQGELSNQPQHF.

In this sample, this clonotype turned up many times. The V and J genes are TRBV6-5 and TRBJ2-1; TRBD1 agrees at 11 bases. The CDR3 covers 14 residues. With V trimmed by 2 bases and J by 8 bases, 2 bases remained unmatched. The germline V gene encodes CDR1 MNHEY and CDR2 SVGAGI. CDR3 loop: CASSYGTGGDEQFF. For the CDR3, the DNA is TGTGCCAGCAGTTACGGGACAGGGGGGGATGAGCAGTTCTTC.

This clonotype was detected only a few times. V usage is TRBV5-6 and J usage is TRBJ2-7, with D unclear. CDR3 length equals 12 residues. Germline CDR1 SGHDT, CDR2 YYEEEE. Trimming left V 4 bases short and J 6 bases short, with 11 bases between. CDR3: CASSLRFGEQYF. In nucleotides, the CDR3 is TGTGCCAGCAGCCTTCGTTTTGGCGAGCAGTACTTC.

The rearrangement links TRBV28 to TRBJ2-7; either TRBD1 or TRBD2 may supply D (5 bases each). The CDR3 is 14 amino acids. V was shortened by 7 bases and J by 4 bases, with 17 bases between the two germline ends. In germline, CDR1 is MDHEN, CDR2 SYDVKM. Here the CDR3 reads CASTPPGTPYEQYF. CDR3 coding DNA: TGTGCCAGCACTCCGCCAGGGACCCCGTACGAGCAGTACTTC.

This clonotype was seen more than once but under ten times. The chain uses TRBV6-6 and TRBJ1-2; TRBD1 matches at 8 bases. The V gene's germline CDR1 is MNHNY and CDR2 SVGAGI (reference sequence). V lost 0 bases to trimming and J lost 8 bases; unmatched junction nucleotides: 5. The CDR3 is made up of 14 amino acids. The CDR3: CASSYSSGGDGYTF. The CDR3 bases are TGTGCCAGCAGTTACTCATCAGGGGGCGACGGCTACACCTTC.

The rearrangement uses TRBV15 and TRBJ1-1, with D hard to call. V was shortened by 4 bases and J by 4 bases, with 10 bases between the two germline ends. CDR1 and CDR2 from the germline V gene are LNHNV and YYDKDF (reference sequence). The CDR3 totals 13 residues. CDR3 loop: CATSTWGGTEAFF. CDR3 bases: TGTGCCACCAGCACGTGGGGAGGCACTGAAGCTTTCTTT.

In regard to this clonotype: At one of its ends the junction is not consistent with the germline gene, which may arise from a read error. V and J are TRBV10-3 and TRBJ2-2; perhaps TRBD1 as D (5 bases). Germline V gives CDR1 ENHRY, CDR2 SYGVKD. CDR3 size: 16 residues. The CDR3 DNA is TGTGCCATCAGTGATCTAAGGGGCCAGAACGCCGGGGAGCTGTTTTTT. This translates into CAISDLRGQNAGELFF.